This T cell receptor (beta chain) was sequenced in a study of T cell repertoires in cytomegalovirus infection. Study-level background: CMV epitopes used comprised recently identified HLA-C-restricted ones and well-studied HLA-B-restricted ones. CMV infection plus the matching HLA type was flagged by public TCR beta signatures.

CDR1 is SGHVS, CDR2 FQNEAQ, per germline. The CDR3 runs to 17 residues. The ends were cut back, 5 bases at V and 0 bases at J, with 17 bases in the middle. To note about this clonotype: Its target is unknown.

TCRdb fed the reads into MiXCR, producing one record per CDR3 protein. The top ten clones hold 43% of a sample with around 500,000 distinct CDR3 sequences, 42% of them seen once. This sequence originates from a human donor in good health (CMV status not recorded). Some clones in this sample may be carry-over from other donors' samples. V and J are TRBV7-8 and TRBJ2-1; D not certain. The starting material was cultured PBMCs, obtained from culture after CMV antigen stimulation. CDR3 sequence: CASSALLTASSYNEQFF. In DNA, the CDR3 is TGTGCCAGCAGCGCCCTGCTGACGGCGAGCTCCTACAATGAGCAGTTCTTC. Drawing the rest from reference TRBV7-8 and TRBJ2-1, the complete variable domain is GAGVSQSPRYKVAKRGQDVALRCDPISGHVSLFWYQQALGQGPEFLTYFQNEAQLDKSGLPSDRFFAERPEGSVSTLKIQRTQQEDSAVYLCASSALLTASSYNEQFFGPGTRLTVL.